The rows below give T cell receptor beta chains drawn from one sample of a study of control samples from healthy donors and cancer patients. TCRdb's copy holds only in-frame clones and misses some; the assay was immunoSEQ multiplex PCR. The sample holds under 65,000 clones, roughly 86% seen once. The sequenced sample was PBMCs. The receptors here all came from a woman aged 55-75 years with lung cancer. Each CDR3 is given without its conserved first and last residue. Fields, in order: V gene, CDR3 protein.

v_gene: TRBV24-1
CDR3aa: ATSDLRQAGETQY

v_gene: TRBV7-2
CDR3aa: ASSPPENQPQH

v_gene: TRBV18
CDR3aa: ASSPSRGNTEAF

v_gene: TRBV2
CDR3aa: ASNGGQGDSPLH

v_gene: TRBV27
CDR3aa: ASSFTGSDTQY

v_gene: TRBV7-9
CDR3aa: ASSLRSGGEDEQF

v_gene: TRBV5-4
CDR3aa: ASSPGQGPHYEQY

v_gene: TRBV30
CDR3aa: AWSGQGDGNTIY

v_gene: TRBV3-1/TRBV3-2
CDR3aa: ASSQIAANEQF

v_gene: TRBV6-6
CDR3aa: ASSPAWILEGQGVYQPQH

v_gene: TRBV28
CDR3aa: ASSSLGTENQPQH

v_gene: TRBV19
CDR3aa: ASRPGQEYNEQF

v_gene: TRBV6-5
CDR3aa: ASSPDRGPYGYT

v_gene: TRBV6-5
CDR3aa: ASSYSGRTTYEQY

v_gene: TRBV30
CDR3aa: AWSQTERGEKLF

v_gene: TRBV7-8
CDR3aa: ASSPGQQETQY

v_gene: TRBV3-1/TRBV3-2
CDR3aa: ASSQHPYGYT

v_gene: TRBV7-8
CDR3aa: ASSFGQGANSPLH

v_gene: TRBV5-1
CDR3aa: ATLQGASYEQY

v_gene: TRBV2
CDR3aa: ASSLPVEPQH

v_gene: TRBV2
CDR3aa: ASSEAGVGTDTQY

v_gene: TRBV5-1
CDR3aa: ASSLVERGAPVKTQY

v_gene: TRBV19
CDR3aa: ASTPYRANNSPLH

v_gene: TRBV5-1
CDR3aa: ASSLESGTPEAF

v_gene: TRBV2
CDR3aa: ASSGDRVDQPQH

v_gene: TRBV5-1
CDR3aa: ASSLDFNEKLF

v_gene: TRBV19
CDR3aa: ASRPTGAYGYT

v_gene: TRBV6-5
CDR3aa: ASSSGQGYEQY

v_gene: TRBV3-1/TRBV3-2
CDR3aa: ASSQYEVSPLH

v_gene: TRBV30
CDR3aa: AWSVGFSGNQPQH

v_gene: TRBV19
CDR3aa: ASSGSTGANYEQY

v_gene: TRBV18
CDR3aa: ASSPPSRLSGNTIY

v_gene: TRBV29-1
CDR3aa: SGQVANTGELF